The sequence of this TCR beta chain was determined in a study of vaccination effects on CD4 cells after COVID-19. Assay used: immunoSEQ multiplex PCR; TCRdb lists only in-frame clones, some missing. The repertoire consists of around 30,000 clones, with about two thirds occurring once and the leading ten covering about 4%. About this clone itself: Its specificity is not known.

Once cultured for more than nine days, the cells underwent separation to obtain CD4+ T cells. With 0 bases removed from V and 0 bases from J, the gap between germline ends came to 6 bases. Germline loops: CDR1 SGHRS, CDR2 YFSETQ. This CDR3 is 14 amino acids long. This sequence joins TRBV5-1 and TRBJ2-5; D is undetermined. This clonotype originated in a human donor who received a COVID-19 vaccine. Sequences were derived from CD4+ T cells from PBMCs cultured without peptide, sampled before COVID-19 vaccination. The CDR3 region has the DNA TGCGCCAGCAGCTTGGCGCAGTACCAAGAGACCCAGTACTTC. It is translated as CASSLAQYQETQYF. Full variable domain (rest looked up from reference TRBV5-1 and TRBJ2-5): KAGVTQTPRYLIKTRGQQVTLSCSPISGHRSVSWYQQTPGQGLQFLFEYFSETQRNKGNFPGRFSGRQFSNSRSEMNVSTLELGDSALYLCASSLAQYQETQYFGPGTRLLVL.